This T cell receptor (beta chain) was observed in a study of vaccination and CD4 T cells after COVID-19. At the level of the study: Once diagnosed, patients had post-COVID samples drawn a median roughly 97 days later (range 35 to 161).

Germline lookup yields CDR1 SEHNR and CDR2 FQNEAQ (reference sequence). V lost 5 bases and J lost 5; bases outside the gene matches: 3. The CDR3 runs 14 residues. With the Oncomine TCR Beta short-read assay, DNA from cultured CD4+ T cells was sequenced. TCRdb used MiXCR to reprocess the PCR reads, holding one entry per CDR3 protein. The sample yields about 15,000 distinct CDR3 sequences, more than 40% seen once. Treatment of the sample: roughly nine-day PBMC culture with coronavirus spike peptide pools or control peptides (ViraFEST assay). Expansion of antigen-specific T cells with peptide pools by ViraFEST preceded sequencing of TCRs. As concerns this clonotype: Its antigen is unidentified.

The sequenced sample consisted of cultured CD4+ T cells from blood. This chain uses TRBV7-9 with TRBJ1-4; TRBD1 agrees at 9 bases. This receptor was obtained from a human donor with COVID-19. CDR3 in DNA: TGTGCCAGCAGCCCAGGGACAGGGAATGAAAAACTGTTTTTT. It codes for CASSPGTGNEKLFF.